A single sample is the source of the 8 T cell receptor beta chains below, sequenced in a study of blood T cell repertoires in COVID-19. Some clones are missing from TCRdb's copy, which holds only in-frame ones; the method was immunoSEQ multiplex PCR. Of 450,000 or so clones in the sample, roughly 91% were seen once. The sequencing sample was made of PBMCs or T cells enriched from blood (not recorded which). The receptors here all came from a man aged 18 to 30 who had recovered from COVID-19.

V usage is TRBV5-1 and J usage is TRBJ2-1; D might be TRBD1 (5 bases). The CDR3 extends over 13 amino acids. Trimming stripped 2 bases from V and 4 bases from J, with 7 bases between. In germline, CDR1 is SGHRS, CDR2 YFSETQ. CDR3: CASSFDSYNEQFF. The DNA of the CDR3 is TGCGCCAGCAGCTTTGACAGTTACAATGAGCAGTTCTTC. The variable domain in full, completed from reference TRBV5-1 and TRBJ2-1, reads KAGVTQTPRYLIKTRGQQVTLSCSPISGHRSVSWYQQTPGQGLQFLFEYFSETQRNKGNFPGRFSGRQFSNSRSEMNVSTLELGDSALYLCASSFDSYNEQFFGPGTRLTVL.

The CDR3 DNA reads as TGTGCCAGCAGTTCCCCGCCAGTCACAGATACGCAGTATTTT. Its protein product is CASSSPPVTDTQYF. V is TRBV28 and J is TRBJ2-3; D is ambiguous. Germline CDR1 is MDHEN and CDR2 is SYDVKM. CDR3 size: 14 residues. V lost 4 bases and J 2 bases, leaving 10 bases between the germline ends.

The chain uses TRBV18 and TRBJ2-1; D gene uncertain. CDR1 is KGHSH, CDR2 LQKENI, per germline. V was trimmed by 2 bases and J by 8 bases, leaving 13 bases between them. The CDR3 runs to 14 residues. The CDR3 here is CASSPNRLPDEQFF. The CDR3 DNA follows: TGTGCCAGCTCACCAAACCGACTCCCCGATGAGCAGTTCTTC.

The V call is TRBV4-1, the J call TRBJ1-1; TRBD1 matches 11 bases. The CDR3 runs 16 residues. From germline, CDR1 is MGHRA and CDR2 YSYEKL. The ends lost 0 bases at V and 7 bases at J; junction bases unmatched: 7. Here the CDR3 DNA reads TGCGCCAGCAGCCAAGAGGGTCGGGGACAGGGGGGTGAAGCTTTCTTT. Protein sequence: CASSQEGRGQGGEAFF.

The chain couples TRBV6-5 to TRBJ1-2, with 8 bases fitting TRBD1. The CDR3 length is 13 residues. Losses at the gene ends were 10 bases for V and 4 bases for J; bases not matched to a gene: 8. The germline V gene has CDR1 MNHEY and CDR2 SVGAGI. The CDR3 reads CATGQGHFYGYTF. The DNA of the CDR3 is TGTGCCACCGGACAGGGACATTTCTATGGCTACACCTTC.

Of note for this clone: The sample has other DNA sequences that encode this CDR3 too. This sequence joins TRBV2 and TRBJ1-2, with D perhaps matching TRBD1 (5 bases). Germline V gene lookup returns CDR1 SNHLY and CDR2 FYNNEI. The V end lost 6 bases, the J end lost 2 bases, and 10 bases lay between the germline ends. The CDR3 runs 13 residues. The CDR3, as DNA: TGTGCCAGCAGGGGTGGGGCGAACTATGGCTACACCTTC. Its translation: CASRGGANYGYTF.

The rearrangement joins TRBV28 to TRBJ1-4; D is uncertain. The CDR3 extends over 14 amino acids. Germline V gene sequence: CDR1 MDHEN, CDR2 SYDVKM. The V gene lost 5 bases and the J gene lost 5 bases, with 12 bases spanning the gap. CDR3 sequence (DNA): TGTGCCAGCAGTCCTCGACTTCAGAATGAAAAACTGTTTTTT. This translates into CASSPRLQNEKLFF.

The CDR3 reads CASMWSPRGSPLHF. The CDR3 region has the DNA TGTGCCAGCATGTGGTCTCCAAGGGGATCACCCCTCCACTTT. The chain is built from TRBV28 and TRBJ1-6; D might be TRBD1 (5 bases). This CDR3 region has 14 residues. V was trimmed by 7 bases and J by 10 bases, leaving 17 bases between them. In germline, CDR1 is MDHEN, CDR2 SYDVKM.